These 13 T cell receptor beta chains were sequenced from one sample in a study of shared clonotypes between healthy human individuals. Clones were read by immunoSEQ multiplex PCR, and TCRdb kept only the in-frame ones, dropping some. The sample gives fewer than 2.5 million clones, 93% of which show up once; approximately 0.37% is in the top ten. Specimen: naive CD4+ T cells from PBMCs. Indicated subset: CD45RA+ positively selected. These receptors were collected from a man in his late teens or twenties in good health. Some clones in this sample may be carry-over from other donors' samples.

The CDR3, as DNA: TGTGCCAGCAGCCAAAGACAGGGAAACACCGGGGAGCTGTTTTTT. It encodes CASSQRQGNTGELFF. This chain joins TRBV11-3 and TRBJ2-2; TRBD1 aligns across 7 bases. Germline trimming cut 5 bases from V and 2 bases from J; bases unmatched to any gene: 5. The length of the CDR3 is 15 residues. The germline CDR1 and CDR2 sequences are SGHNT and YENEEA.

The V call is TRBV6-1, the J call TRBJ2-7; D might be TRBD1 (6 bases). V lost 4 bases, J lost 0 bases, and 16 bases lay in between. The CDR3 totals 16 residues. The germline V gene encodes CDR1 MNHNS and CDR2 SASEGT. The CDR3 is CASSVSTGILSYEQYF. The CDR3 DNA sequence: TGTGCCAGCAGTGTTTCCACAGGGATTCTCTCCTACGAGCAGTACTTC.

The J gene is TRBJ1-6, the V gene TRBV28, with TRBD1 as a possible D gene (6 bases). In germline, CDR1 is MDHEN, CDR2 SYDVKM. The CDR3 runs 15 residues. Trimming stripped 6 bases from V and 7 bases from J, with 16 bases between. The CDR3 nucleotides are TGTGCCAGCAGCTCAACTACAGGGAGCAATTCACCCCTCCACTTT. Encoded protein: CASSSTTGSNSPLHF.

The rearrangement links TRBV7-2 to TRBJ1-4; no reliable D call. CDR1 and CDR2 from the germline V gene are SGHTA and FQGNSA. Trimming pared 1 base from V and 3 bases from J, leaving 9 bases between. This CDR3 has 15 amino acids. CDR3 DNA: TGTGCCAGCAGCTTAGGTCAGGTTTCTAATGAAAAACTGTTTTTT. It encodes CASSLGQVSNEKLFF.

This clone was seen a handful of times. Other DNA sequences in the sample encode the same CDR3. The V and J genes are TRBV9 and TRBJ1-1; D remains ambiguous. The V gene lost 2 bases and the J gene lost 0 bases, with 8 bases spanning the gap. The germline V gene has CDR1 SGDLS and CDR2 YYNGEE. This CDR3 has 14 residues. The CDR3 here is CASSVSPVNTEAFF. The CDR3, as DNA: TGTGCCAGCAGCGTGAGCCCCGTGAACACTGAAGCTTTCTTT.

This chain connects TRBV18 to TRBJ2-1; 12 bases line up with TRBD2. The CDR3 is 20 residues long. V shed 4 bases and J 1 base; nucleotides not matched to a gene: 14. The germline V gene has CDR1 KGHSH and CDR2 LQKENI. The CDR3 DNA reads TGTGCCAGCTCACTCTACTTCTCTAGCGGGAGGGCCCTATCCTACAATGAGCAGTTCTTC. Residues: CASSLYFSSGRALSYNEQFF.

The chain employs TRBV11-2 and TRBJ1-2, with D perhaps TRBD1 (5 bases). This CDR3 region has 13 residues. CDR1 and CDR2 from the germline V gene are SGHAT and FQNNGV. V gave up 6 bases and J gave up 4 bases, with 12 bases separating them. DNA for the CDR3: TGTGCCAGCAGAGGGACCGCCTCCTATGGCTACACCTTC. It yields the protein CASRGTASYGYTF.

The CDR3 DNA sequence: TGCGCCAGCAGTGAAGGCGGGAGGAATGAGCAGTTCTTC. It translates to CASSEGGRNEQFF. This chain connects TRBV10-1 to TRBJ2-1, with 8 nucleotides matching TRBD2. The CDR3 loop spans 13 amino acids. From germline, CDR1 is WNHNN and CDR2 SYGVQD (reference sequence). After removal of 3 bases from V and 7 bases from J, the junction contained 2 bases not matched to a gene.

This clone occurred once. V is TRBV5-8 and J is TRBJ1-1, with a weak D call TRBD1 (5 bases). This CDR3 region has 15 residues. Germline CDR1 reads SGHTS; CDR2 reads YDEGEE. Trimming left V 4 bases short and J 1 base short, with 14 bases between. The CDR3 protein is CASSPERGRNTEAFF. The CDR3 region has the DNA TGTGCCAGCAGCCCTGAGCGGGGGAGGAACACTGAAGCTTTCTTT.

This chain connects TRBV6-6 to TRBJ2-7; TRBD1 aligns across 7 bases. This CDR3 has 16 residues. Losses at the gene ends were 5 bases for V and 4 bases for J; bases not matched to a gene: 14. CDR1 and CDR2 from the germline V gene are MNHNY and SVGAGI (reference sequence). As DNA, the CDR3 is TGTGCCAGCAGTAAAACCTACAGGGGTGGGGGATACGAGCAGTACTTC. This encodes CASSKTYRGGGYEQYF.

A few counts support this clone. The rearrangement uses TRBV29-1 and TRBJ1-1, with D maybe TRBD1 (6 bases). The length of the CDR3 is 13 residues. V was pared by 8 bases and J by 0 bases, with 13 bases between. Germline V CDR1 and CDR2: SQVTM, ANQGSEA. CDR3 in DNA: TGCAGCTCGCGACAGGCGATGAACACTGAAGCTTTCTTT. This encodes CSSRQAMNTEAFF.

This chain uses TRBV10-3 with TRBJ2-7, with TRBD1 identical over 9 bases. The CDR3 covers 17 residues. The trim removed 6 bases at V and 4 bases at J, leaving 16 bases unmatched. The germline V gene has CDR1 ENHRY and CDR2 SYGVKD. The CDR3 DNA reads as TGTGCCATCAGCAACCTACGACAGGGGGTCCGTGGGTACGAGCAGTACTTC. Its protein product is CAISNLRQGVRGYEQYF.

The rearrangement links TRBV2 to TRBJ2-5, with 8 bases lining up with TRBD1. The germline V gene has CDR1 SNHLY and CDR2 FYNNEI. The V segment lost 7 bases and the J segment 5 bases; nucleotides outside the gene matches: 6. The CDR3 consists of 13 residues. In DNA form, the CDR3 reads TGTGCCAGCAATGGACAGGGTGGGGAGACCCAGTACTTC. Amino acids: CASNGQGGETQYF.